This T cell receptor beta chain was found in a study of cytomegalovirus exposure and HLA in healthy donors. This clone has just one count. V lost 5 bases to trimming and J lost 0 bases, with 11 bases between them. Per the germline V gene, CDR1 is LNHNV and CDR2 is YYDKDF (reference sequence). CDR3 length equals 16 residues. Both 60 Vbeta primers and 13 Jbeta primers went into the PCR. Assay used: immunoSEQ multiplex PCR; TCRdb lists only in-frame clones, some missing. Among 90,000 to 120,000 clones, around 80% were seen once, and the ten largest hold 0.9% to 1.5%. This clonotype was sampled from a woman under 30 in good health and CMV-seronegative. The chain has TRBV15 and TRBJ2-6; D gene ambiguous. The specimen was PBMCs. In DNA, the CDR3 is TGTGCCACCAGCGACCTAGTGACCTCTGGGGCCAACGTCCTGACTTTC. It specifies CATSDLVTSGANVLTF.